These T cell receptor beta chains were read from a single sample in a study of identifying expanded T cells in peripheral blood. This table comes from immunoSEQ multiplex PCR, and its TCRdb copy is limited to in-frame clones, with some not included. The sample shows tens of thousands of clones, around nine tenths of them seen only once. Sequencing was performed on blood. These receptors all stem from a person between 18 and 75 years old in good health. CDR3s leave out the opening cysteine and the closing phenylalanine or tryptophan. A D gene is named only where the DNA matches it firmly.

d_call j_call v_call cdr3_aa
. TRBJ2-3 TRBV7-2 ASSLAGEFDTQY
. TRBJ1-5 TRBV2 ASSDRSYQPQH
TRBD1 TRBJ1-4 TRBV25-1 ASSHGDRDDEKLF
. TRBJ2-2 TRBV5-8 ASSLLGETNTGELF
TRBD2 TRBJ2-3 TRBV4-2 ASSQVGTSGSLTSTDTQY
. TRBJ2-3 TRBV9 ASSVGNPGTDTQY
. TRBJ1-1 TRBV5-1 ASSLDRANTEAF
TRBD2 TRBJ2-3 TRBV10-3 AISDSSGEADTQY
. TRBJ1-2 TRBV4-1 ASSPSGGSPGYGYT
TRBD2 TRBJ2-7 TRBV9 ASSGSSGASYEQY